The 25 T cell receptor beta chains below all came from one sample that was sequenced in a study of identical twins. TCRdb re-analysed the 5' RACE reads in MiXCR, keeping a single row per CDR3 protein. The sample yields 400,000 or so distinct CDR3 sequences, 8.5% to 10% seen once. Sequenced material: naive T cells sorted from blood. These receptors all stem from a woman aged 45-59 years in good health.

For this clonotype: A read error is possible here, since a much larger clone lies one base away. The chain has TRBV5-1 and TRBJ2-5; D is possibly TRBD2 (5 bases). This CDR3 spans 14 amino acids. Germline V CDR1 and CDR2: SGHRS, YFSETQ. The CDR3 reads CASGLETKVETQYF. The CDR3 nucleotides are TGCGCCAGCGGCTTGGAGACTAAGGTGGAGACCCAGTACTTC. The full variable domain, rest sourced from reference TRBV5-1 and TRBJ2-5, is KAGVTQTPRYLIKTRGQQVTLSCSPISGHRSVSWYQQTPGQGLQFLFEYFSETQRNKGNFPGRFSGRQFSNSRSEMNVSTLELGDSALYLCASGLETKVETQYFGPGTRLLVL.

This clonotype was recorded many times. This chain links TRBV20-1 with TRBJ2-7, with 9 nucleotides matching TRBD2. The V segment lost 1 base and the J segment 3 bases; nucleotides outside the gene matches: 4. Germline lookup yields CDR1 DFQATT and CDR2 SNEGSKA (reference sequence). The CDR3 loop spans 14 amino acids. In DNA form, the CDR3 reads TGCAGTGCTAGAGTCGCGGGAGGGGGCTACGAGCAGTACTTC. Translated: CSARVAGGGYEQYF.

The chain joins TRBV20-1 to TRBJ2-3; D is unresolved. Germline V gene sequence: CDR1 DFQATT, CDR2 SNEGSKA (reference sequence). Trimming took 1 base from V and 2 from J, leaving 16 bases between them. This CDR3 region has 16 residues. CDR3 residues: CSARGLTNDITDTQYF. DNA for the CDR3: TGCAGTGCTAGAGGTCTGACGAACGATATCACAGATACGCAGTATTTT.

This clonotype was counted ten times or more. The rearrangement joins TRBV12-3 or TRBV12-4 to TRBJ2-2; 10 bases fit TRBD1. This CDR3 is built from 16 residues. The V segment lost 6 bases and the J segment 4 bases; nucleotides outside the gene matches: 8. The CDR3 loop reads CASREPGQGITGELFF. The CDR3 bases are TGTGCCAGCAGAGAACCGGGACAGGGGATCACCGGGGAGCTGTTTTTT.

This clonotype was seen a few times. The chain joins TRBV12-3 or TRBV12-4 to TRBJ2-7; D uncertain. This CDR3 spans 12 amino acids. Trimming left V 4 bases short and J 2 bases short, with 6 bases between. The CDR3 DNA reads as TGTGCCAGCAGTTCCCAGACCTACGAGCAGTACTTC. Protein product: CASSSQTYEQYF.

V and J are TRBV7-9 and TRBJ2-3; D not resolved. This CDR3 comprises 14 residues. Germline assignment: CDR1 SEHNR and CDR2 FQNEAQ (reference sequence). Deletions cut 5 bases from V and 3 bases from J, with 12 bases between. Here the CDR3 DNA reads TGTGCCAGCAGCCCCTCTATCCAGACAGATACGCAGTATTTT. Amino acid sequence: CASSPSIQTDTQYF. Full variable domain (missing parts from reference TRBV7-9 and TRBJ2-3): DTGVSQNPRHKITKRGQNVTFRCDPISEHNRLYWYRQTLGQGPEFLTYFQNEAQLEKSRLLSDRFSAERPKGSFSTLEIQRTEQGDSAMYLCASSPSIQTDTQYFGPGTRLTVL.

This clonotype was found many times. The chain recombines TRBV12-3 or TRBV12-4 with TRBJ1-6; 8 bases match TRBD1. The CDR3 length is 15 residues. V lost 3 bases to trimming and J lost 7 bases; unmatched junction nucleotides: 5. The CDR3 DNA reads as TGTGCCAGCAGTTTTAGCCGACAGGGGAATTCACCCCTCCACTTT. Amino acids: CASSFSRQGNSPLHF.

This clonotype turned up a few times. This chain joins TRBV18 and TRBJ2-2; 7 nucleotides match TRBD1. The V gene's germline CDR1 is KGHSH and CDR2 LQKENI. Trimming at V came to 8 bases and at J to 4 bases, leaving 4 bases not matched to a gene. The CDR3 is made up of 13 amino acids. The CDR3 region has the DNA TGTGCCAGCGGGACAGCTTCCACCGGGGAGCTGTTTTTT. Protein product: CASGTASTGELFF.

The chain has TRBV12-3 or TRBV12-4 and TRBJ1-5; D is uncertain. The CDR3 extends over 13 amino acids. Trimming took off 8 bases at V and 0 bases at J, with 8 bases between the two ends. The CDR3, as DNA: TGTGCCAGCCGCCCAACTAGCAATCAGCCCCAGCATTTT. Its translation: CASRPTSNQPQHF.

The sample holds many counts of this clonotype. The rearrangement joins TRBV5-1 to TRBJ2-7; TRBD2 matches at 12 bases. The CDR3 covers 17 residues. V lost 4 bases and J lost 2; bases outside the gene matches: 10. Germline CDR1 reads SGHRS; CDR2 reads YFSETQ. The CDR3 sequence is CASSLGLAGTRPYEQYF. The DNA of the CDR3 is TGCGCCAGCAGCCTTGGACTAGCGGGGACGCGCCCCTACGAGCAGTACTTC. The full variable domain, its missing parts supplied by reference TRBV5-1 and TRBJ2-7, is KAGVTQTPRYLIKTRGQQVTLSCSPISGHRSVSWYQQTPGQGLQFLFEYFSETQRNKGNFPGRFSGRQFSNSRSEMNVSTLELGDSALYLCASSLGLAGTRPYEQYFGPGTRLTVT.

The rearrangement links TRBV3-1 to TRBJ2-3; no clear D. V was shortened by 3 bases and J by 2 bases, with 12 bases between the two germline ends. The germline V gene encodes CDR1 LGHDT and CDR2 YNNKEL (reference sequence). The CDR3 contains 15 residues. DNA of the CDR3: TGTGCCAGCAGCCACTACGCGGACGACACAGATACGCAGTATTTT. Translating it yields CASSHYADDTDTQYF.

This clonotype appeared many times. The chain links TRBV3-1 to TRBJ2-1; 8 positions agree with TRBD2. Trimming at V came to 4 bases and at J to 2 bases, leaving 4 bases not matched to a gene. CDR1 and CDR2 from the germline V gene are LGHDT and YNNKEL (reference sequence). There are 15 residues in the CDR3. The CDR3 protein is CASSRSGIPYNEQFF. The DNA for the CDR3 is TGTGCCAGCAGCCGTAGCGGGATCCCCTACAATGAGCAGTTCTTC.

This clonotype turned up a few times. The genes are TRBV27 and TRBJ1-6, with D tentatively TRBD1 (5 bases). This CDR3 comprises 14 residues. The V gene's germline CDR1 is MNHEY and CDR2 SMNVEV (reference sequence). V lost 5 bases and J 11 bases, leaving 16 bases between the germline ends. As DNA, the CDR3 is TGTGCCAGCAGTGCAGGGACGACTCGGGCACCCCTCCACTTT. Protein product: CASSAGTTRAPLHF.

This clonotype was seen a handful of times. This chain's CDR3 is CASSSRTGEYYGYTF. CDR3 nucleotides: TGTGCCAGCAGTTCCCGGACAGGCGAATACTATGGCTACACCTTC. The chain recombines TRBV27 with TRBJ1-2, with 7 bases fitting TRBD1. Germline trimming cut 4 bases from V and 3 bases from J; bases unmatched to any gene: 8. The CDR3 covers 15 residues. The germline CDR1 and CDR2 sequences are MNHEY and SMNVEV (reference sequence).

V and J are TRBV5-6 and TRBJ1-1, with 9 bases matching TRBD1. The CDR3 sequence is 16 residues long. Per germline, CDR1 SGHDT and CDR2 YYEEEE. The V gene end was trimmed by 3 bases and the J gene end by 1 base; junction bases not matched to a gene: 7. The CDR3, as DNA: TGTGCCAGCAGCTCACCACGGGACAGGGCGAACACTGAAGCTTTCTTT. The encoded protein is CASSSPRDRANTEAFF.

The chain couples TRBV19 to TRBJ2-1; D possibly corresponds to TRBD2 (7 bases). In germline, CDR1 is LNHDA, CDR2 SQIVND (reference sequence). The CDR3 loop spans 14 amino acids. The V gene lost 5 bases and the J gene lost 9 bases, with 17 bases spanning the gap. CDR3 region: CASSETGGGGEQFF. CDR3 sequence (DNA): TGTGCCAGTAGTGAGACGGGAGGAGGGGGTGAGCAGTTCTTC.

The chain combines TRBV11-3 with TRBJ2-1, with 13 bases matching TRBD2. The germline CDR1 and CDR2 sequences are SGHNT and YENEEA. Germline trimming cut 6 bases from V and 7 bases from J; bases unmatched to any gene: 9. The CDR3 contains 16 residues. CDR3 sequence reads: CASRKTGLAGVNEQFF. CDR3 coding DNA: TGTGCCAGCAGAAAAACCGGACTAGCGGGAGTGAATGAGCAGTTCTTC. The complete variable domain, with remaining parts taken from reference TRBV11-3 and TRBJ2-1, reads EAGVVQSPRYKIIEKKQPVAFWCNPISGHNTLYWYLQNLGQGPELLIRYENEEAVDDSQLPKDRFSAERLKGVDSTLKIQPAELGDSAVYLCASRKTGLAGVNEQFFGPGTRLTVL.

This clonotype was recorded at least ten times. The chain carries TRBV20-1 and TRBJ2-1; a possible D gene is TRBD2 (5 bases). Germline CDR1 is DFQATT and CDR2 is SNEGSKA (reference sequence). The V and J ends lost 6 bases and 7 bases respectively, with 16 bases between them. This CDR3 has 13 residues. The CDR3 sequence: CSAPRDVGNEQFF. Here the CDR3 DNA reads TGCAGTGCCCCGAGGGATGTGGGTAATGAGCAGTTCTTC.

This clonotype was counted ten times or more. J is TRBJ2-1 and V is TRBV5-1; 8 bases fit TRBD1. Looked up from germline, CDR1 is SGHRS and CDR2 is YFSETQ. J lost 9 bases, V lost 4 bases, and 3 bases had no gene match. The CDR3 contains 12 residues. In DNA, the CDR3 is TGCGCCAGCAGCATACAGGGGGGTGAGCAGTTCTTC. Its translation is CASSIQGGEQFF.

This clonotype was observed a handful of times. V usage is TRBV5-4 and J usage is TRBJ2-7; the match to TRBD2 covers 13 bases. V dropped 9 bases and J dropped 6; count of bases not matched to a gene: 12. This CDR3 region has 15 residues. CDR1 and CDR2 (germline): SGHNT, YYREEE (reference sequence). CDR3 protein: CATTGTSGTRGEQYV. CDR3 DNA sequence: TGTGCCACCACCGGGACTAGCGGGACTCGGGGCGAGCAGTACGTC.

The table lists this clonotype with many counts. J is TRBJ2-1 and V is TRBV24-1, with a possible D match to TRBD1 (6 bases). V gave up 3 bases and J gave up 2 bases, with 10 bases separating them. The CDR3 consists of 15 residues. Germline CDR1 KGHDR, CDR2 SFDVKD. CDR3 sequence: CATSDMRQAYNEQFF. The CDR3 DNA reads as TGTGCCACCAGTGATATGAGACAGGCCTACAATGAGCAGTTCTTC.

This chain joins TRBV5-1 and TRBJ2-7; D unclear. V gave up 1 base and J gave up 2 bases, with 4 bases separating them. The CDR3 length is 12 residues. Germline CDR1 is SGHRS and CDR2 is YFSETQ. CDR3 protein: CASSLKAYEQYF. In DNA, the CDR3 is TGCGCCAGCAGCTTGAAGGCCTACGAGCAGTACTTC.

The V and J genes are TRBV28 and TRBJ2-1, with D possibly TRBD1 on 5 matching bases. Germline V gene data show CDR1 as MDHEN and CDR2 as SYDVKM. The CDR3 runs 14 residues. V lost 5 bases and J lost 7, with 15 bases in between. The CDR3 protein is CASSANPTENEQFF. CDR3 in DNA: TGTGCCAGCAGTGCAAACCCGACAGAAAATGAGCAGTTCTTC.

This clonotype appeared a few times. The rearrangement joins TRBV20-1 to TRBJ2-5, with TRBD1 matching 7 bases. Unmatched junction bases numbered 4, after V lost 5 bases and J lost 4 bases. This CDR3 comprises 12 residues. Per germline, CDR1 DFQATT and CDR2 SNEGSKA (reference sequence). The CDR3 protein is CSAGNRGETQYF. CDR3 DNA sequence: TGCAGTGCTGGGAACAGGGGAGAGACCCAGTACTTC.

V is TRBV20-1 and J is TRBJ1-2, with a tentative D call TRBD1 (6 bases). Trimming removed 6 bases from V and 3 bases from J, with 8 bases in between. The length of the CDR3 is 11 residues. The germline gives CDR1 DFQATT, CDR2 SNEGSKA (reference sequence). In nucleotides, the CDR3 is TGCAGTGCACCAGGGGACTATGGCTACACCTTC. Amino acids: CSAPGDYGYTF.